This T cell receptor beta chain originates from a study of cytomegalovirus exposure and HLA in healthy donors. Regarding the study as a whole: Whilst most TCR sequences proved rare, a subset of public TCRs occurred across many donors. Reported findings show TCR beta sequences accurately forecast HLA-A and HLA-B alleles in most subjects. When analyzed later, a missense DCLRE1C variant was found to be linked to TCR beta V- and J-gene trimming.

Notes on this clone: Its antigen is as yet unknown.

At the time of sampling, donors were nominally healthy, though unrecorded immune exposures were likely. Germline values: CDR1 SGHRS, CDR2 YFSETQ. The CDR3 totals 19 residues. J lost 0 bases, V lost 4 bases, and 12 bases had no gene match. Use of 60 Vbeta and 13 Jbeta primers characterized the PCR. Clones were sequenced by immunoSEQ multiplex PCR, and TCRdb holds only the in-frame ones, with some missing. The sample carries around 140,000 clones, about 80% recorded once. The chain employs TRBV5-1 and TRBJ2-7; 14 nucleotides match TRBD2. Sequenced material: PBMCs. The sequence came from a woman aged 55 to 70 in good health and CMV-seropositive. The CDR3 region is CASSRTGTSGSLLSYEQYF. In nucleotides, the CDR3 is TGCGCCAGCAGCCGTACCGGGACTAGCGGGAGTTTACTCTCCTACGAGCAGTACTTC.